The rows below give T cell receptor beta chains drawn from one sample of a study of shared clonotypes between healthy human individuals. The assay was immunoSEQ multiplex PCR, and TCRdb's table has in-frame clones only and misses some. This table holds 650,000 to 800,000 clones, over 60% found once. The sample comprised memory CD4+ T cells sorted from blood. These receptors originate from a woman in her 30s in good health. Both conserved end residues are part of each CDR3. Fields, in order: clone size, J gene, V gene, D gene, CDR3 protein, CDR3 DNA. D genes are given only for firm matches. Size is stated for part of the rows, as once, few or many counts, or as a class when the clone is expanded.

size: .; J: TRBJ2-5; V: TRBV2; D: .; CDR3: CASSVDRQPWRKETQYF; DNA: TGTGCCAGCAGCGTCGACCGTCAACCCTGGAGGAAAGAGACCCAGTACTTC
size: .; J: TRBJ2-3; V: TRBV19; D: .; CDR3: CASSITWGDSDTQYF; DNA: TGTGCCAGTAGTATCACGTGGGGGGACTCGGATACGCAGTATTTT
size: few; J: TRBJ2-3; V: TRBV5-4; D: .; CDR3: CASRQQGPDTQYF; DNA: TGTGCCAGCAGACAACAGGGTCCAGATACGCAGTATTTT
size: .; J: TRBJ2-1; V: TRBV28; D: TRBD2; CDR3: CASSSLSGTSYNEQFF; DNA: TGTGCCAGCAGTTCTCTTAGCGGGACGTCCTACAATGAGCAGTTCTTC
size: .; J: TRBJ2-7; V: TRBV5-1; D: TRBD2; CDR3: CASSLFASGTSYEQYF; DNA: TGCGCCAGCAGCTTGTTTGCTAGCGGGACCTCCTACGAGCAGTACTTC
size: .; J: TRBJ1-1; V: TRBV5-6; D: .; CDR3: CASSLGPFHNTEAFF; DNA: TGTGCCAGCAGCTTGGGACCCTTTCATAACACTGAAGCTTTCTTT
size: .; J: TRBJ1-1; V: TRBV9; D: .; CDR3: CASSPILGVGAEAFF; DNA: TGTGCCAGCAGCCCCATACTCGGGGTCGGGGCTGAAGCTTTCTTT
size: .; J: TRBJ1-1; V: TRBV2; D: .; CDR3: CASREQGNTEAFF; DNA: TGTGCCAGCCGTGAACAGGGTAACACTGAAGCTTTCTTT
size: .; J: TRBJ2-1; V: TRBV7-9; D: TRBD2; CDR3: CASSVISLAGELRNEQFF; DNA: TGTGCCAGCAGCGTTATAAGTCTAGCGGGAGAATTAAGGAATGAGCAGTTCTTC
size: once; J: TRBJ1-5; V: TRBV27; D: TRBD1; CDR3: CASSSRGGNQPQHF; DNA: TGTGCCAGCAGTTCCAGGGGGGGGAATCAGCCCCAGCATTTT
size: few; J: TRBJ2-3; V: TRBV14; D: TRBD2; CDR3: CASSPKRDYLIPDTQYF; DNA: TGTGCCAGCAGCCCGAAGAGGGACTACCTCATCCCAGATACGCAGTATTTT
size: once; J: TRBJ1-2; V: TRBV6-5; D: TRBD1; CDR3: CASRKTGEGYTF; DNA: TGTGCCAGCAGAAAGACAGGGGAAGGCTACACCTTC
size: .; J: TRBJ2-3; V: TRBV5-6; D: .; CDR3: CASSLQAVTDTQYF; DNA: TGTGCCAGCAGTCTCCAGGCGGTCACAGATACGCAGTATTTT
size: .; J: TRBJ2-7; V: TRBV19; D: .; CDR3: CASSSNQDFRKRVQYF; DNA: TGTGCCAGTAGTTCCAATCAGGACTTCAGGAAGCGAGTGCAGTACTTC
size: .; J: TRBJ2-1; V: TRBV29-1; D: .; CDR3: CSVEGLDQAFF; DNA: TGCAGCGTTGAAGGACTAGATCAGGCGTTCTTC
size: .; J: TRBJ1-2; V: TRBV28; D: .; CDR3: CASTGPNYGYTF; DNA: TGTGCCAGCACGGGCCCTAACTATGGCTACACCTTC
size: .; J: TRBJ1-3; V: TRBV5-1; D: TRBD1; CDR3: CASSRDSGGNTIYF; DNA: TGCGCCAGCAGCCGGGACAGCGGGGGAAACACCATATATTTT
size: .; J: TRBJ2-3; V: TRBV6-5; D: .; CDR3: CASSYSILTSTDTQYF; DNA: TGTGCCAGCAGTTACTCGATCCTGACTAGCACAGATACGCAGTATTTT
size: few; J: TRBJ2-1; V: TRBV7-2; D: .; CDR3: CASSDERVNEQFF; DNA: TGTGCCAGCAGCGATGAGCGGGTCAATGAGCAGTTCTTC
size: .; J: TRBJ1-4; V: TRBV27; D: .; CDR3: CASSFQGQGKLFF; DNA: TGTGCCAGCAGTTTCCAGGGGCAGGGAAAACTGTTTTTT
size: .; J: TRBJ1-1; V: TRBV28; D: .; CDR3: CASSPRGGTTEAFF; DNA: TGTGCCAGCAGCCCCCGGGGAGGTACCACTGAAGCTTTCTTT
size: .; J: TRBJ1-5; V: TRBV10-3; D: TRBD1; CDR3: CAISRDSSNQPQHF; DNA: TGTGCCATCTCCCGGGACAGTAGCAATCAGCCCCAGCATTTT
size: .; J: TRBJ2-7; V: TRBV9; D: TRBD1; CDR3: CASSVNPDGTAYEQYF; DNA: TGTGCCAGCAGCGTAAACCCAGATGGGACAGCCTACGAGCAGTACTTC
size: once; J: TRBJ2-6; V: TRBV28; D: TRBD1; CDR3: CASRRKGARGANVLTF; DNA: TGTGCCAGCAGGCGCAAGGGGGCTCGCGGGGCCAACGTCCTGACTTTC
size: .; J: TRBJ1-6; V: TRBV7-2; D: .; CDR3: CASSLQGGSGSPLHF; DNA: TGTGCCAGCAGCTTGCAGGGTGGGAGTGGTTCACCCCTCCACTTT
size: .; J: TRBJ1-4; V: TRBV15; D: .; CDR3: CATSRDRGKEKLFF; DNA: TGTGCCACCAGCAGAGACCGGGGGAAAGAAAAACTGTTTTTT
size: .; J: TRBJ1-5; V: TRBV4-2; D: TRBD1; CDR3: CASSQEQGARLFQPQHF; DNA: TGTGCCAGCAGCCAAGAACAGGGGGCGCGCCTTTTTCAGCCCCAGCATTTT
size: .; J: TRBJ1-2; V: TRBV28; D: .; CDR3: CASSLRVSGYTF; DNA: TGTGCCAGCAGTTTAAGGGTTTCTGGCTACACCTTC
size: .; J: TRBJ1-3; V: TRBV28; D: .; CDR3: CASSRTASGVNTIYF; DNA: TGTGCCAGCAGTCGGACGGCCTCAGGGGTGAACACCATATATTTT
size: few; J: TRBJ2-2; V: TRBV12-5; D: .; CDR3: CASALDTGELFF; DNA: TGTGCTAGCGCGCTGGACACCGGGGAGCTGTTTTTT
size: .; J: TRBJ1-2; V: TRBV20-1; D: .; CDR3: CSARTETGYTF; DNA: TGCAGTGCCCGGACAGAGACCGGCTACACCTTC
size: few; J: TRBJ1-4; V: TRBV9; D: .; CDR3: CASSVGQQATNEKLFF; DNA: TGTGCCAGCAGCGTAGGTCAGCAGGCAACTAATGAAAAACTGTTTTTT
size: .; J: TRBJ2-1; V: TRBV18; D: TRBD2; CDR3: CASSPVLAASYNEQFF; DNA: TGTGCCAGCTCACCCGTACTAGCGGCCTCCTACAATGAGCAGTTCTTC
size: .; J: TRBJ2-7; V: TRBV27; D: .; CDR3: CASSFYSTTGSYEQYF; DNA: TGTGCCAGCAGTTTCTACTCGACGACTGGGTCCTACGAGCAGTACTTC
size: .; J: TRBJ2-5; V: TRBV5-6; D: .; CDR3: CASSLGGFETQYF; DNA: TGTGCCAGCAGCTTGGGAGGGTTTGAGACCCAGTACTTC
size: .; J: TRBJ2-1; V: TRBV19; D: TRBD1; CDR3: CASSPSTGYYNEQFF; DNA: TGTGCCAGTAGTCCCTCGACAGGGTACTACAATGAGCAGTTCTTC
size: .; J: TRBJ2-3; V: TRBV7-2; D: .; CDR3: CASRERTYPTDTQYF; DNA: TGTGCCAGCAGAGAAAGGACCTACCCCACAGATACGCAGTATTTT
size: .; J: TRBJ2-2; V: TRBV5-1; D: .; CDR3: CASSLSGALGGELFF; DNA: TGCGCCAGCAGTTTGTCGGGGGCTCTGGGCGGGGAGCTGTTTTTT
size: .; J: TRBJ2-7; V: TRBV27; D: TRBD2; CDR3: CASSQPPGTTRYEQYF; DNA: TGTGCCAGCAGTCAACCCCCCGGGACTACTCGCTACGAGCAGTACTTC
size: .; J: TRBJ2-1; V: TRBV2; D: .; CDR3: CASEQGPGNEQFF; DNA: TGTGCCAGCGAACAGGGTCCCGGCAATGAGCAGTTCTTC
size: .; J: TRBJ2-1; V: TRBV5-3; D: TRBD1; CDR3: CASSQLPGQYNEQFF; DNA: TGTGCCAGCAGCCAATTACCGGGACAGTACAATGAGCAGTTCTTC
size: .; J: TRBJ2-3; V: TRBV29-1; D: TRBD2; CDR3: CSVYCSGRALSDGTDTQYF; DNA: TGCAGCGTCTACTGTAGCGGGAGGGCCCTATCGGACGGCACAGATACGCAGTATTTT
size: .; J: TRBJ1-4; V: TRBV7-9; D: .; CDR3: CASSVRDTLVGEKLFF; DNA: TGTGCCAGCAGCGTCCGGGACACGCTAGTTGGTGAAAAACTGTTTTTT
size: many; J: TRBJ2-3; V: TRBV25-1; D: .; CDR3: CASSGEKGRDTQYF; DNA: TGTGCCAGCAGTGGGGAAAAGGGGAGGGATACGCAGTATTTT
size: .; J: TRBJ1-5; V: TRBV29-1; D: .; CDR3: CSVAITGGYSNQPQHF; DNA: TGCAGCGTTGCAATTACAGGCGGCTATAGCAATCAGCCCCAGCATTTT
size: .; J: TRBJ1-1; V: TRBV21-1; D: .; CDR3: CASPGGTAVFVNTEAFF; DNA: TGTGCCAGCCCAGGGGGGACAGCTGTTTTCGTGAACACTGAAGCTTTCTTT
size: .; J: TRBJ1-2; V: TRBV27; D: TRBD1; CDR3: CASSSPRRTGQNYGYTF; DNA: TGTGCCAGCAGTTCCCCACGACGGACAGGGCAAAACTATGGCTACACCTTC
size: .; J: TRBJ2-4; V: TRBV2; D: .; CDR3: CASSISGVENIQYF; DNA: TGTGCCAGCAGTATCTCGGGAGTAGAAAACATTCAGTACTTC
size: .; J: TRBJ1-1; V: TRBV28; D: .; CDR3: CASSPPSYRKLNTEAFF; DNA: TGTGCCAGCAGTCCTCCTTCGTACAGGAAACTGAACACTGAAGCTTTCTTT